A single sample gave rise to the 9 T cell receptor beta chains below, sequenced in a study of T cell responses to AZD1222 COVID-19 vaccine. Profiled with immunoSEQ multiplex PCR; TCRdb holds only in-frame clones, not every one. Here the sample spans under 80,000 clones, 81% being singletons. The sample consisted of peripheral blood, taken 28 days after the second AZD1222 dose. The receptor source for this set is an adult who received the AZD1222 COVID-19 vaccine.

The CDR3 region has the DNA TGTGCCACCAGTGACCGGGGGAGGAACTATGGCTACACCTTC. This translates into CATSDRGRNYGYTF. The chain uses TRBV24-1 and TRBJ1-2, with D possibly TRBD1 on 5 matching bases. From germline, CDR1 is KGHDR and CDR2 SFDVKD. CDR3 length: 14 amino acids. V dropped 4 bases and J dropped 2 bases, with 10 bases sitting between them.

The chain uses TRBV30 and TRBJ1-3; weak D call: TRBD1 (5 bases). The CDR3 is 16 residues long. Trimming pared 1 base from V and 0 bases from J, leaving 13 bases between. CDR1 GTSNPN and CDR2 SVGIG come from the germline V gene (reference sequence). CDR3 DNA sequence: TGTGCCTGGAGTGAGGTTCACAGGCCCTCTGGAAACACCATATATTTT. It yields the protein CAWSEVHRPSGNTIYF.

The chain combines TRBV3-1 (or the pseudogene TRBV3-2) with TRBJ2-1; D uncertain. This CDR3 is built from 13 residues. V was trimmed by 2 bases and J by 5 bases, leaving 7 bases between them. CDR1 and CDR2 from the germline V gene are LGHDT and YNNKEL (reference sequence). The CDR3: CASSQIRDNEQFF. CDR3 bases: TGTGCCAGCAGCCAAATTCGGGACAATGAGCAGTTCTTC.

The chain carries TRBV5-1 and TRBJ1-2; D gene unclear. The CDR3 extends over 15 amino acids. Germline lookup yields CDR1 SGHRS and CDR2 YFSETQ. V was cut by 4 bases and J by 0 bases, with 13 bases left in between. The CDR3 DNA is TGCGCCAGCAGCGGGGAGGTCCAAGCTAACTATGGCTACACCTTC. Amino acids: CASSGEVQANYGYTF. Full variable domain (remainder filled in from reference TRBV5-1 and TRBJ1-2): KAGVTQTPRYLIKTRGQQVTLSCSPISGHRSVSWYQQTPGQGLQFLFEYFSETQRNKGNFPGRFSGRQFSNSRSEMNVSTLELGDSALYLCASSGEVQANYGYTFGSGTRLTVV.

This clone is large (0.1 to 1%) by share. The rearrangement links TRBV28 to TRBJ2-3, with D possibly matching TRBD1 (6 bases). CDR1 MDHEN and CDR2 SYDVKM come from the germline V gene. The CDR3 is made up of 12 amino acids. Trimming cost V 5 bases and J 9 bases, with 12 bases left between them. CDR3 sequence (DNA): TGTGCCAGCAGTGCCCAGGGGTACACGCAGTATTTT. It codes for CASSAQGYTQYF.

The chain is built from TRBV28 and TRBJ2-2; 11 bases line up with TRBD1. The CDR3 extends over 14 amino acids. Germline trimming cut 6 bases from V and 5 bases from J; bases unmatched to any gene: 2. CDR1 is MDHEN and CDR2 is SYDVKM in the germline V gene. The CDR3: CASRGQGATGELFF. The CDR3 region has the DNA TGTGCCAGCAGAGGACAGGGGGCGACCGGGGAGCTGTTTTTT.

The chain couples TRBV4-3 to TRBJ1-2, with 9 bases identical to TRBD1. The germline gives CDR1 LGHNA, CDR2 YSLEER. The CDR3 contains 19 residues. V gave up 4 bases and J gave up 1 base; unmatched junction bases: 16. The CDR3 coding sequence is TGCGCCAGCAGCCCGTCTCCGGGGACAGGGAGGTTGGGTAACTATGGCTACACCTTC. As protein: CASSPSPGTGRLGNYGYTF.

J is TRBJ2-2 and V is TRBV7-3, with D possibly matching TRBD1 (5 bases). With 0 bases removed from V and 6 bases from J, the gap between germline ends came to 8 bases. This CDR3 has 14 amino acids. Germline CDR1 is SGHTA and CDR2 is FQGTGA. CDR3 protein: CASSLTGAAGELFF. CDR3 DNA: TGTGCCAGCAGCTTAACAGGGGCCGCCGGGGAGCTGTTTTTT. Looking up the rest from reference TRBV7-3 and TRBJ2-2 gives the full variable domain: GAGVSQTPSNKVTEKGKYVELRCDPISGHTALYWYRQSLGQGPEFLIYFQGTGAADDSGLPNDRFFAVRPEGSVSTLKIQRTERGDSAVYLCASSLTGAAGELFFGEGSRLTVL.

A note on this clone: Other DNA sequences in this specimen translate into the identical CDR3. CDR3 residues: CASSFGLNTGELFF. CDR3 in DNA: TGTGCCAGCAGTTTTGGCCTGAACACCGGGGAGCTGTTTTTT. The V and J genes are TRBV27 and TRBJ2-2; D is unclear. This CDR3 contains 14 residues. V lost 3 bases to trimming and J lost 1 base, with 6 bases between them. Germline CDR1 is MNHEY and CDR2 is SMNVEV (reference sequence).